This is a list of T cell receptor beta chains from one sample in a study of tumor T cells in aggressive B-cell lymphoma. The table came from immunoSEQ multiplex PCR; TCRdb's copy has only in-frame clones and leaves some out. The sample holds about 750 clones, 90% seen once. The specimen was tumor tissue. The receptors were sampled from an adult with diffuse large B cell lymphoma. The CDR3 runs from the conserved cysteine through the conserved F or W. D genes are given only for firm matches. Not all rows give a size; the values are once, few, many and, for expanded clones, a class.

size	V	D	J	length	CDR3	DNA
-	TRBV25-1	TRBD2	TRBJ2-1	15	CANSESGGFYNEQFF	TGTGCCAACAGTGAATCCGGGGGGTTCTACAATGAGCAGTTCTTC
-	TRBV7-9	-	TRBJ1-2	15	CASSLRDNPNYGYTF	TGTGCCAGCAGCTTAAGGGACAACCCTAACTATGGCTACACCTTC
few	TRBV5-6	-	TRBJ2-3	16	CASSPSSSRNTDTQYF	TGTGCCAGCAGCCCATCTAGCAGTAGAAACACAGATACGCAGTATTTT
-	TRBV10-3	-	TRBJ2-7	13	CAINSGASYEQYF	TGTGCCATCAATAGCGGAGCCTCCTACGAGCAGTACTTC
-	TRBV7-8	TRBD1	TRBJ1-5	16	CASSLVDREINQPQHF	TGTGCCAGCAGCCTCGTCGACAGGGAGATTAATCAGCCCCAGCATTTT
-	TRBV25-1	TRBD2	TRBJ2-7	16	CASSEWGAGGFDEQYF	TGTGCCAGCAGTGAATGGGGAGCGGGAGGGTTCGACGAGCAGTACTTC
-	TRBV30	TRBD2	TRBJ2-1	16	CAWTPLAGLPYNEQFF	TGTGCCTGGACCCCACTAGCGGGGCTCCCCTATAATGAGCAGTTCTTC
-	TRBV4-1	-	TRBJ2-7	15	CASSQGLVFSYEQYF	TGCGCCAGCAGCCAAGGATTAGTGTTCTCCTACGAGCAGTACTTC
few	TRBV30	-	TRBJ1-1	12	CAWSVFGTEAFF	TGTGCCTGGAGTGTATTCGGCACTGAAGCTTTCTTT
-	TRBV4-1	TRBD2	TRBJ2-7	16	CASSQEIAGGDGEQYF	TGCGCCAGCAGCCAAGAGATAGCGGGAGGGGATGGCGAGCAGTACTTC
-	TRBV5-4	-	TRBJ2-7	12	CASSGSENQQYF	TGTGCCAGCAGCGGCAGCGAGAATCAGCAGTACTTC
-	TRBV4-3	TRBD1	TRBJ1-1	18	CASSQEAEWTGANTEAFF	TGCGCCAGCAGCCAAGAGGCAGAATGGACAGGAGCGAACACTGAAGCTTTCTTT
once	TRBV11-2	-	TRBJ2-2	11	CASAGTGELFF	TGTGCCAGCGCCGGCACCGGGGAGCTGTTTTTT
once	TRBV7-2	-	TRBJ2-3	15	CASILQGRSTDTQYF	TGTGCCAGCATCCTACAGGGAAGAAGCACAGATACGCAGTATTTT
-	TRBV10-3	TRBD2	TRBJ2-2	15	CAAGQVAGELGELFF	TGTGCCGCCGGTCAGGTAGCGGGAGAATTGGGGGAGCTGTTTTTT
-	TRBV7-7	TRBD2	TRBJ2-3	17	CASSLGTSGRIPDTQYF	TGTGCTAGCAGCTTAGGGACTAGCGGGAGAATTCCAGATACGCAGTATTTT
-	TRBV19	-	TRBJ1-1	15	CASSISWTGNTEAFF	TGTGCCAGTAGTATCTCTTGGACGGGAAACACTGAAGCTTTCTTT
-	TRBV4-2	TRBD1	TRBJ1-4	13	CASNRDSNEKLFF	TGTGCCAGCAACCGGGACAGTAATGAAAAACTGTTTTTT
-	TRBV7-9	TRBD1	TRBJ2-7	15	CANSLGGQGAPEQYF	TGTGCCAACAGCTTAGGGGGACAGGGGGCGCCCGAGCAGTACTTC
-	TRBV6-1	-	TRBJ2-1	13	CASSQSGQREQFF	TGTGCCAGCAGTCAGAGCGGGCAGAGGGAGCAGTTCTTC
-	TRBV5-4	TRBD1	TRBJ2-7	14	CASSPGDSSYEQYF	TGTGCCAGCAGCCCCGGGGACAGCTCCTACGAGCAGTACTTC
-	TRBV21-1	-	TRBJ2-1	16	CASRIILAGFGNEQFF	TGTGCCAGCAGGATTATTCTAGCGGGATTTGGTAATGAGCAGTTCTTC
-	TRBV19	-	TRBJ2-6	17	CASSASGSLSGANVLTF	TGTGCCAGTAGTGCTTCGGGGTCCCTCTCTGGGGCCAACGTCCTGACTTTC
-	TRBV28	TRBD1	TRBJ1-6	11	CASSLTGKSHF	TGTGCCAGCAGTTTGACAGGGAAGTCCCACTTT
-	TRBV7-9	-	TRBJ2-7	13	CASSSVDFPEQYF	TGTGCCAGCAGCTCCGTGGACTTCCCAGAGCAGTACTTC
-	TRBV5-6	TRBD2	TRBJ2-2	16	CASSFRTSGSSRELFF	TGTGCCAGCAGCTTCCGGACTAGCGGGAGTTCCAGGGAGCTGTTTTTT
-	TRBV7-9	-	TRBJ2-3	15	CASSLGEWVTDTQYF	TGTGCCAGCAGCTTAGGGGAGTGGGTTACAGATACGCAGTATTTT